The rows below give T cell receptor beta chains drawn from one sample of a study of shared clonotypes between healthy human individuals. Libraries were prepared by immunoSEQ multiplex PCR; TCRdb keeps only in-frame clonotypes and omits some of them. The sample lists more than 550,000 clones, just over 90% occurring once. Sequencing used naive CD8+ T cells sorted from blood. The receptors were sampled from a man younger than 45 in good health. Both conserved end residues are part of each CDR3. Fields, in order: D gene, clone size, V gene, J gene, CDR3 protein, CDR3 DNA. The D gene is left open where the match is weak. Only some rows state a clone size, as once, few, many or a class for expanded clones.

d_gene: TRBD2
abundance: NA
v_gene: TRBV6-5
j_gene: TRBJ2-7
CDR3aa: CASSPNAGVPHEQYF
CDR3nt: TGTGCCAGCAGTCCTAATGCGGGAGTTCCCCACGAGCAGTACTTC

d_gene: TRBD1
abundance: NA
v_gene: TRBV7-9
j_gene: TRBJ2-1
CDR3aa: CASPAGTGFHEQFF
CDR3nt: TGTGCCAGCCCCGCCGGGACAGGGTTCCATGAGCAGTTCTTC

d_gene: NA
abundance: once
v_gene: TRBV9
j_gene: TRBJ2-7
CDR3aa: CASSVGAGLGAYEQYF
CDR3nt: TGTGCCAGCAGCGTAGGGGCAGGACTCGGGGCCTACGAGCAGTACTTC

d_gene: TRBD2
abundance: NA
v_gene: TRBV7-9
j_gene: TRBJ2-1
CDR3aa: CASSTGTSGSLYNEQFF
CDR3nt: TGTGCCAGCAGCACCGGGACTAGCGGGAGTTTGTACAATGAGCAGTTCTTC

d_gene: TRBD1
abundance: NA
v_gene: TRBV7-9
j_gene: TRBJ2-1
CDR3aa: CASSLQDRGYNEQFF
CDR3nt: TGTGCCAGCAGCTTGCAGGACAGGGGATACAATGAGCAGTTCTTC

d_gene: TRBD1
abundance: NA
v_gene: TRBV9
j_gene: TRBJ1-2
CDR3aa: CASSAPGQGRYGYTF
CDR3nt: TGTGCCAGCAGCGCACCCGGACAGGGTCGGTATGGCTACACCTTC

d_gene: NA
abundance: NA
v_gene: TRBV25-1
j_gene: TRBJ2-7
CDR3aa: CASSAGTLLSYEQYF
CDR3nt: TGTGCCAGCAGCGCCGGGACTTTACTCTCCTACGAGCAGTACTTC

d_gene: NA
abundance: once
v_gene: TRBV7-9
j_gene: TRBJ1-4
CDR3aa: CASMKEKLFF
CDR3nt: TGTGCCAGCATGAAAGAAAAACTGTTTTTT

d_gene: NA
abundance: NA
v_gene: TRBV7-9
j_gene: TRBJ1-4
CDR3aa: CASFGSPNEKLFF
CDR3nt: TGTGCCAGCTTTGGCAGCCCGAATGAAAAACTGTTTTTT

d_gene: NA
abundance: once
v_gene: TRBV5-8
j_gene: TRBJ2-2
CDR3aa: CASSEQGFVPGELFF
CDR3nt: TGTGCCAGCAGCGAACAGGGATTTGTCCCCGGGGAGCTGTTTTTT

d_gene: NA
abundance: NA
v_gene: TRBV4-1
j_gene: TRBJ2-1
CDR3aa: CASSQETGTDPRNEQFF
CDR3nt: TGCGCCAGCAGCCAAGAAACCGGGACTGACCCCCGAAATGAGCAGTTCTTC

d_gene: TRBD2
abundance: NA
v_gene: TRBV5-6
j_gene: TRBJ2-1
CDR3aa: CASSLAASGKLGEQFF
CDR3nt: TGTGCCAGCAGCTTGGCGGCTAGCGGGAAATTGGGTGAGCAGTTCTTC

d_gene: NA
abundance: NA
v_gene: TRBV7-9
j_gene: TRBJ2-2
CDR3aa: CASSLSGELFF
CDR3nt: TGTGCCAGCAGCTTATCGGGGGAGCTGTTTTTT

d_gene: NA
abundance: NA
v_gene: TRBV6-6
j_gene: TRBJ1-2
CDR3aa: CASTKGVYGYTF
CDR3nt: TGTGCCAGCACCAAAGGGGTCTATGGCTACACCTTC

d_gene: NA
abundance: NA
v_gene: TRBV7-8
j_gene: TRBJ2-7
CDR3aa: CASSFRVEEQYF
CDR3nt: TGTGCCAGCAGCTTCCGGGTAGAGGAGCAGTACTTC

d_gene: NA
abundance: once
v_gene: TRBV6-1
j_gene: TRBJ2-1
CDR3aa: CASSLSSYNEQFF
CDR3nt: TGTGCCAGCAGTCTAAGCTCCTACAATGAGCAGTTCTTC

d_gene: TRBD2
abundance: NA
v_gene: TRBV10-3
j_gene: TRBJ2-7
CDR3aa: CAISERASGSSYEQYF
CDR3nt: TGTGCCATCAGTGAGAGAGCTAGCGGGAGTTCCTACGAGCAGTACTTC

d_gene: TRBD2
abundance: NA
v_gene: TRBV5-5
j_gene: TRBJ2-3
CDR3aa: CASSLDLGLAGPSTDTQYF
CDR3nt: TGTGCCAGCAGCTTGGATCTGGGACTAGCGGGCCCTAGCACAGATACGCAGTATTTT

d_gene: NA
abundance: NA
v_gene: TRBV29-1
j_gene: TRBJ2-2
CDR3aa: CSSRDSNTGELFF
CDR3nt: TGCAGCTCTCGAGACTCAAACACCGGGGAGCTGTTTTTT

d_gene: TRBD1
abundance: NA
v_gene: TRBV9
j_gene: TRBJ1-3
CDR3aa: CASSVDRVGGNTIYF
CDR3nt: TGTGCCAGCAGCGTGGACAGGGTGGGTGGAAACACCATATATTTT

d_gene: TRBD1
abundance: NA
v_gene: TRBV5-6
j_gene: TRBJ1-5
CDR3aa: CASSFGTGSGQPQHF
CDR3nt: TGTGCCAGCAGCTTCGGGACAGGGTCGGGTCAGCCCCAGCATTTT

d_gene: NA
abundance: NA
v_gene: TRBV27
j_gene: TRBJ1-2
CDR3aa: CAILSRDGYTF
CDR3nt: TGTGCCATCCTCTCCAGGGACGGCTACACCTTC

d_gene: TRBD1
abundance: NA
v_gene: TRBV27
j_gene: TRBJ1-2
CDR3aa: CASSPLTGQTPYGYTF
CDR3nt: TGTGCCAGCAGCCCTTTGACAGGGCAGACTCCGTATGGCTACACCTTC

d_gene: TRBD2
abundance: NA
v_gene: TRBV29-1
j_gene: TRBJ2-7
CDR3aa: CSVSHSGRIYEQYF
CDR3nt: TGCAGCGTGAGCCATAGCGGGAGGATCTACGAGCAGTACTTC

d_gene: NA
abundance: once
v_gene: TRBV19
j_gene: TRBJ2-1
CDR3aa: CASSIVLNNEQFF
CDR3nt: TGTGCCAGTAGTATAGTTCTCAACAATGAGCAGTTCTTC

d_gene: NA
abundance: NA
v_gene: TRBV5-6
j_gene: TRBJ2-7
CDR3aa: CASSPGTYEQYF
CDR3nt: TGTGCCAGCAGCCCTGGGACCTACGAGCAGTACTTC